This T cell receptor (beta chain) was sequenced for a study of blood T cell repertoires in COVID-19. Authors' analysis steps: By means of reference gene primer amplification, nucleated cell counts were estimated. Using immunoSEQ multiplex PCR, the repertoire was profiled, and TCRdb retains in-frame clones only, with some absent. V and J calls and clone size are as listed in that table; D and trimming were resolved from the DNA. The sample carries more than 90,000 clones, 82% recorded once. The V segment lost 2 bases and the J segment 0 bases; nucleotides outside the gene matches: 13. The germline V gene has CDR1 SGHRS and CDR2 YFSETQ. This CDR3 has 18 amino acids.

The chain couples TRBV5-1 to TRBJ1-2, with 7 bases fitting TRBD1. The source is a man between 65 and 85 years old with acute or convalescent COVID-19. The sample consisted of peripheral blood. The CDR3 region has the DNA TGCGCCAGCAGCTTATTAACCGGGACAGAAGTCACTAACTATGGCTACACCTTC. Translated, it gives CASSLLTGTEVTNYGYTF. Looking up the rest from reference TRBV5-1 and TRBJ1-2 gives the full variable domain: KAGVTQTPRYLIKTRGQQVTLSCSPISGHRSVSWYQQTPGQGLQFLFEYFSETQRNKGNFPGRFSGRQFSNSRSEMNVSTLELGDSALYLCASSLLTGTEVTNYGYTFGSGTRLTVV.